This T cell receptor (beta chain) comes out of a study of blood T cell repertoires in COVID-19. Germline lookup yields CDR1 MNHEY and CDR2 SVGAGI. After removal of 6 bases from V and 1 base from J, the junction contained 8 bases not matched to a gene. CDR3 length: 15 residues. Profiled with immunoSEQ multiplex PCR; TCRdb holds only in-frame clones, not every one. The repertoire holds 250,000 or so clones, with approximately 92% as singletons. The J gene is TRBJ2-7, the V gene TRBV6-5; 8 bases map to TRBD1. The sequence was collected from a woman between 40 and 50 years old who had recovered from COVID-19. Input material: peripheral blood. The CDR3 DNA is TGTGCCAGCAGACGTCAGGGGGCATTTTCCTACGAGCAGTACTTC. The encoded protein is CASRRQGAFSYEQYF.